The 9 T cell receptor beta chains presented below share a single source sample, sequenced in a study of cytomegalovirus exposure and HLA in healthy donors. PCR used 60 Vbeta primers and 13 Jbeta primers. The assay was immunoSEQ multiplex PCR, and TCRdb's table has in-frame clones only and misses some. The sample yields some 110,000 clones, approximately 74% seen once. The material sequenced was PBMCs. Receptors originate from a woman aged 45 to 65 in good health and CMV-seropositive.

The CDR3 nucleotides are TGTGCCAGTAGTATAGGCGGGGACGAAGGCTACACCTTC. Translation gives CASSIGGDEGYTF. The chain is built from TRBV19 and TRBJ1-2; D perhaps matches TRBD1 (5 bases). This CDR3 contains 13 residues. V lost 1 base to trimming and J lost 8 bases, with 11 bases between them. The germline V gene has CDR1 LNHDA and CDR2 SQIVND (reference sequence).

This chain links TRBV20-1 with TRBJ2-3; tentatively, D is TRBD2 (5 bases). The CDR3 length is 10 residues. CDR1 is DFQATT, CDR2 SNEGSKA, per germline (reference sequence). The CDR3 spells CSGKVDTQYF. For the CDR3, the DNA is TGCAGCGGGAAGGTGGATACGCAGTATTTT.

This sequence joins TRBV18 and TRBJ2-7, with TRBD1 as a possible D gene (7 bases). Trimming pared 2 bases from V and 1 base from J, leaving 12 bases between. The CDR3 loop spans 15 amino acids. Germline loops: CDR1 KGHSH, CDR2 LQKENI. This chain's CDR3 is CASSPGGTASYEQYF. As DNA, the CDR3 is TGTGCCAGCTCACCAGGAGGGACAGCTTCCTACGAGCAGTACTTC.

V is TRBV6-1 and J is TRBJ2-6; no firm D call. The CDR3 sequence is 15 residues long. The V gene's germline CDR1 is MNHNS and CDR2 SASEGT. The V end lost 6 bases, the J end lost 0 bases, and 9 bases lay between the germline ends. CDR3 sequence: CASSLSVSGANVLTF. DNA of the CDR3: TGTGCCAGCAGCTTATCTGTCTCTGGGGCCAACGTCCTGACTTTC.

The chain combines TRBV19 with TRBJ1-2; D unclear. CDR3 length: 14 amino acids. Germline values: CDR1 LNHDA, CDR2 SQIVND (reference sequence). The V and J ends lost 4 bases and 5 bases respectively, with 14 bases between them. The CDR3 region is CASSTLAGIYGYTF. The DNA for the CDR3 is TGTGCCAGTAGTACCTTGGCAGGCATTTATGGCTACACCTTC.

This chain's CDR3 is CASSRTGGLSPLHF. The CDR3 coding sequence is TGTGCCAGCAGCCGGACAGGGGGCCTTTCACCCCTCCACTTT. This chain uses TRBV28 with TRBJ1-6, with 11 nucleotides matching TRBD1. CDR1 and CDR2 (germline): MDHEN, SYDVKM. Trimming at V came to 6 bases and at J to 9 bases, leaving 4 bases not matched to a gene. This CDR3 is 14 amino acids long. Combining the CDR3 with reference TRBV28 and TRBJ1-6 gives the whole variable domain DVKVTQSSRYLVKRTGEKVFLECVQDMDHENMFWYRQDPGLGLRLIYFSYDVKMKEKGDIPEGYSVSREKKERFSLILESASTNQTSMYLCASSRTGGLSPLHFGNGTRLTVT.

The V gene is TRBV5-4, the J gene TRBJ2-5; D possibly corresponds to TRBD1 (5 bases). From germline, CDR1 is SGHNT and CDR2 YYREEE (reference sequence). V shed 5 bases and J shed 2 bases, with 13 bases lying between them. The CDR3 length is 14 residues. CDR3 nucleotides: TGTGCCAGCAGGCACGACAGACGTCAAGAGACCCAGTACTTC. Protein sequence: CASRHDRRQETQYF. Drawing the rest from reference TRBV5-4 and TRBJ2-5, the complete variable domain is ETGVTQSPTHLIKTRGQQVTLRCSSQSGHNTVSWYQQALGQGPQFIFQYYREEENGRGNFPPRFSGLQFPNYSSELNVNALELDDSALYLCASRHDRRQETQYFGPGTRLLVL.

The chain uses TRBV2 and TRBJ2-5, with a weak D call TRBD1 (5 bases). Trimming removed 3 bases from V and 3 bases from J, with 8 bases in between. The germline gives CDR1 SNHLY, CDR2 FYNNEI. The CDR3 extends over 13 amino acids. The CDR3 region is CASSDGREETQYF. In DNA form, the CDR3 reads TGTGCCAGCAGTGACGGCAGGGAAGAGACCCAGTACTTC.

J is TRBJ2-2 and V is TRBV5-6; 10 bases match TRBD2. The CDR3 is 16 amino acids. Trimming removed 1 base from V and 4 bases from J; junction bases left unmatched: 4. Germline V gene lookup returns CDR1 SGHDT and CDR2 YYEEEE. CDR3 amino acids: CASSLILAGVTGELFF. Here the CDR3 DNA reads TGTGCCAGCAGCTTGATCCTAGCGGGAGTCACCGGGGAGCTGTTTTTT. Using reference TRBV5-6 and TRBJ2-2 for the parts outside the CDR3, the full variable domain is DAGVTQSPTHLIKTRGQQVTLRCSPKSGHDTVSWYQQALGQGPQFIFQYYEEEERQRGNFPDRFSGHQFPNYSSELNVNALLLGDSALYLCASSLILAGVTGELFFGEGSRLTVL.